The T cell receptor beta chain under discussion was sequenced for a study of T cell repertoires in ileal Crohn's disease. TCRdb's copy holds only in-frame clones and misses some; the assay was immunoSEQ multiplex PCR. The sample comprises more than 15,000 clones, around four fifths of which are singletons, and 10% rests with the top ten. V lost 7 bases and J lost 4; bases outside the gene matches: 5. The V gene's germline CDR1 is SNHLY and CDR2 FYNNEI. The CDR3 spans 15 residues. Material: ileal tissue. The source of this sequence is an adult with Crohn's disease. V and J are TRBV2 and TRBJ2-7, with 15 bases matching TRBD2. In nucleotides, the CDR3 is TGTGCCAGCAACCTGGGACTAGCGGGGGGATACGAGCAGTACTTC. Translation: CASNLGLAGGYEQYF.